This T cell receptor (beta chain) was documented in a study of cytomegalovirus exposure and HLA in healthy donors. Findings of the study overall: Highly shared variants forming one cluster were likely a sequencing artifact. Several of the most significant clusters appeared, in a later analysis, to be linked to common viral pathogens.

The V and J ends lost 2 bases and 5 bases, in that order; junction bases with no gene match: 6. The CDR3 covers 16 residues. In germline, CDR1 is ENHRY, CDR2 SYGVKD. Vbeta (60) and Jbeta (13) primers were used in the PCR. Only in-frame clones appear in the TCRdb table, and some are missing; sequencing was by immunoSEQ multiplex PCR. The sample gives hundreds of thousands of clones, more than 55% of which show up once; approximately 2.3% is in the top ten. In its sample, this clone was seen a few times. Its antigen is as yet unknown. The chain carries TRBV10-3 and TRBJ2-2, with 9 bases aligning to TRBD1. The sample was PBMCs. The receptor was derived from a female donor in good health and CMV-seronegative. The CDR3 sequence is CAISERGTGWTGELFF. The CDR3 DNA is TGTGCCATCAGTGAGCGCGGGACAGGGTGGACCGGGGAGCTGTTTTTT.